This T cell receptor beta chain was captured in a study of cytomegalovirus exposure and HLA in healthy donors. Study results and caveats: Generally TCR sequences proved uncommon, though certain public TCRs appeared in numerous donors. With later analysis, a missense DCLRE1C variant became linked to TCR beta V- and J-gene trimming. Earlier analysis found most TCR beta V segments productive about 87% or about 30% of the time.

Comment on this clone: Its antigen is still unknown.

The CDR3 is 14 amino acids. CDR1 SGHDT and CDR2 YYEEEE come from the germline V gene. PCR was performed using 60 Vbeta and 13 Jbeta primers. As processed by the authors: The count from a later analysis was tens of millions of unique TCR beta chains, about 9.9 million of them shared. Repertoires were generated with immunoSEQ multiplex PCR, while TCRdb's copy carries only in-frame clones and drops some. V, J and clone size are taken as reported in that table, and D and trimming were inferred from the DNA itself. The sample includes 95,000 to 100,000 clones, roughly 75% of them seen just once. The sequencing input was PBMCs. This chain uses TRBV5-6 with TRBJ2-5, with 7 bases fitting TRBD1. The DNA end is a closer match to TRBJ2-7, so the J assignment may be wrong. The receptor was derived from a woman aged 55-70 years in good health and CMV-seronegative. DNA of the CDR3: TGTGCCAGCAGCCAGGGGGATAGGTACTACGAGCAGTACTTC. Amino acids: CASSQGDRYYEQYF.